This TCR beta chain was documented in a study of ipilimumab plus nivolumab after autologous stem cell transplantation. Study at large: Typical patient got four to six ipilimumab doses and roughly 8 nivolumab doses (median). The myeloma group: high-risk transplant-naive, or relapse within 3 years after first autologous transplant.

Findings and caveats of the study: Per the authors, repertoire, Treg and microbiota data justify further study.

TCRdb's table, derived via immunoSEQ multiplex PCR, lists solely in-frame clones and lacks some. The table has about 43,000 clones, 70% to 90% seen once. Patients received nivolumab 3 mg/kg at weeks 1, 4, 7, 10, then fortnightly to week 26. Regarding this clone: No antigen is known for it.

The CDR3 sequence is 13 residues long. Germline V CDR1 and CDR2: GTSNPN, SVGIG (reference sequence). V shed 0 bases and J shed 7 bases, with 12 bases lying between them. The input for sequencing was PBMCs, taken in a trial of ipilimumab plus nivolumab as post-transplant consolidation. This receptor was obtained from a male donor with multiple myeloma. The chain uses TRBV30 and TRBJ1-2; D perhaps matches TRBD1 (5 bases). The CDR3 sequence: CAWSVAQGGGYTF. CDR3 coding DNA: TGTGCCTGGAGTGTTGCGCAGGGAGGTGGCTACACCTTC.